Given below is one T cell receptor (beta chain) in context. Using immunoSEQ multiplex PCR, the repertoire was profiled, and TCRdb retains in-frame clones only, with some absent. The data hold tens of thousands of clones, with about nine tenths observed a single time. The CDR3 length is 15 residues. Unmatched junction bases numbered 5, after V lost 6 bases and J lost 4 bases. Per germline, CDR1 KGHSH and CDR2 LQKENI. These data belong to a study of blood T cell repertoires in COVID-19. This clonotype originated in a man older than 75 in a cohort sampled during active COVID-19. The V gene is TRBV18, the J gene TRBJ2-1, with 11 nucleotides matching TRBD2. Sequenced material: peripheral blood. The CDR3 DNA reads TGTGCCAGCTCCCCCGGGACTAGCGGTTACAATGAGCAGTTCTTC. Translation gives CASSPGTSGYNEQFF.